The sequence of this T cell receptor beta chain was determined in a study of vaccination and CD4 T cells after COVID-19. Study-level background: From HCoV-229E, HCoV-OC43, HCoV-NL63 and SARS-CoV-2, overlapping spike peptides were used to stimulate the cells.

This CDR3 is built from 15 residues. Time point noted: late sampling 161 to 241 days after vaccination in a few convalescent patients. Treatment noted: roughly 11-day PBMC culture with coronavirus spike peptide pools or control peptides (ViraFEST assay). The authors cultured about 2 million PBMCs per well with 9.5 to 10 IU/ml IL-2 and approximately 10 ug/ml peptide pools. Regarding the study as a whole: For convalescent patients, 304 of the 307 vaccine-specific clones analyzed were classified as spike mono-reactive.

Once obtained from cultured CD4+ T cells, the DNA was sequenced using the Oncomine TCR Beta short-read assay. TCRdb reprocessed the PCR reads via MiXCR and lists one record per CDR3 protein. The sample contains over 15,000 distinct CDR3 sequences, around 52% of which appear only once. This clonotype appeared a few times. Its antigen is as yet unknown. This chain joins TRBV12-2 and TRBJ2-7; the D call of TRBD1 is as the table states it, not checked on the DNA. TRBV12-2 is reported as a pseudogene. The sequencing used CD4+ T cells from blood, cultured in vitro, collected about 7 months after SARS-CoV-2 vaccination. The sequence came from a human donor who had recovered from COVID-19. Written as DNA, the CDR3 is TGTGCAAGTCGCTTGGGAGCCCCCGGTGGTTACGAGCAGTACTTC. Protein product: CASRLGAPGGYEQYF.